This entry features one T cell receptor (beta chain) sequence. These data originate in a study of cytomegalovirus exposure and HLA in healthy donors. Generated by immunoSEQ multiplex PCR, the TCRdb table keeps only in-frame clones and is missing some. The sample has roughly 120,000 clones, around 86% seen once; the top ten hold over 4%. This CDR3 is built from 15 residues. Germline CDR1 SNHLY, CDR2 FYNNEI. Trimming removed 1 base from V and 4 bases from J; junction bases left unmatched: 6. Sequenced input: PBMCs. The chain is built from TRBV2 and TRBJ1-1; TRBD1 aligns across 7 bases. This TCR was recovered from a man between 18 and 35 years old in good health and CMV-seronegative. The CDR3 protein is CASSEGTGDGTEAFF. CDR3 nucleotides: TGTGCCAGCAGTGAAGGAACAGGGGACGGCACTGAAGCTTTCTTT. Filled out from reference TRBV2 and TRBJ1-1, the complete variable domain reads EPEVTQTPSHQVTQMGQEVILRCVPISNHLYFYWYRQILGQKVEFLVSFYNNEISEKSEIFDDQFSVERPDGSNFTLKIRSTKLEDSAMYFCASSEGTGDGTEAFFGQGTRLTVV.